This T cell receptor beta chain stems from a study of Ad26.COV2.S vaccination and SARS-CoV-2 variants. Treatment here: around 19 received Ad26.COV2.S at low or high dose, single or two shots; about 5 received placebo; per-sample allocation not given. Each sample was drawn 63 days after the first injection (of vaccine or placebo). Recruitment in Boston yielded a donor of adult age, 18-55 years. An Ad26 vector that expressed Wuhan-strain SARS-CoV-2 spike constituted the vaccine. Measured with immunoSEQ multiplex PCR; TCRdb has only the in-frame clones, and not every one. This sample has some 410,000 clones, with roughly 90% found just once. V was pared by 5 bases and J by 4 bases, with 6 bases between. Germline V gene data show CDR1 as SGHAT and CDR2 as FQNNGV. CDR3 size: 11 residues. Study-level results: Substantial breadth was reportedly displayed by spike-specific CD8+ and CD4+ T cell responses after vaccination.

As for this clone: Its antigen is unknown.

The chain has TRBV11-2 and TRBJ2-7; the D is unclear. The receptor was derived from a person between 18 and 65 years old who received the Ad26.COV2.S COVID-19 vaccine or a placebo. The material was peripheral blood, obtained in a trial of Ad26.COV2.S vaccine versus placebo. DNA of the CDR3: TGTGCCAGCAGCAAGGCATACGAGCAGTACTTC. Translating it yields CASSKAYEQYF.